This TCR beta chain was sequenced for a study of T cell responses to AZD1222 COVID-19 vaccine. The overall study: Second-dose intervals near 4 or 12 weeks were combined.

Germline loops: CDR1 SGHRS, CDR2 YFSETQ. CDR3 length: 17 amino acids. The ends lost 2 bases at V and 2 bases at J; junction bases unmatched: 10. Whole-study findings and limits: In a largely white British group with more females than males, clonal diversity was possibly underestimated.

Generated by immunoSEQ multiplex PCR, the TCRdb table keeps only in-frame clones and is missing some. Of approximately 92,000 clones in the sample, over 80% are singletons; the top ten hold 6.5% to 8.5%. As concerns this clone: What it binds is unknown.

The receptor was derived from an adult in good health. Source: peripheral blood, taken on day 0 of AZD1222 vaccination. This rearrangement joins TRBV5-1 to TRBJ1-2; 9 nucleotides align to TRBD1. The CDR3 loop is CASSLGTGPIANYGYTF. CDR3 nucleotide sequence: TGCGCCAGCAGCTTAGGGACAGGGCCCATAGCGAACTATGGCTACACCTTC.